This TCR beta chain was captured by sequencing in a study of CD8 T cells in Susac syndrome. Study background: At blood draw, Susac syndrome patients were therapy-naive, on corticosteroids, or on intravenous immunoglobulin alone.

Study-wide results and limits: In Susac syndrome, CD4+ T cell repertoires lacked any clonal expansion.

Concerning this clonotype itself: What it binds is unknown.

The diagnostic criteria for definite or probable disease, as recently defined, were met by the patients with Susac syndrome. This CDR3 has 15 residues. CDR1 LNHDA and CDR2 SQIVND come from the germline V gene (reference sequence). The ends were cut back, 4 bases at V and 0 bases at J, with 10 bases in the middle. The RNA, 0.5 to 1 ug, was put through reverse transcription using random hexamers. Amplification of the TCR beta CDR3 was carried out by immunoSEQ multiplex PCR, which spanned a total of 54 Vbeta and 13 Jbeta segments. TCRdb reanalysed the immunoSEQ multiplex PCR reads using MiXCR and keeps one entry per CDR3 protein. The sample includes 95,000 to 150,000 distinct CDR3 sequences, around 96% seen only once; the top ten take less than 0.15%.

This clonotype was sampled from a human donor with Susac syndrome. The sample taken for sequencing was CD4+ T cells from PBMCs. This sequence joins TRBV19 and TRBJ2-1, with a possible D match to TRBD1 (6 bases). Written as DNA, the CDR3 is TGTGCCAGTAGTAAACGGGACATCTCCTACAATGAGCAGTTCTTC. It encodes CASSKRDISYNEQFF. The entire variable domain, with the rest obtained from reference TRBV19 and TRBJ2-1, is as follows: DGGITQSPKYLFRKEGQNVTLSCEQNLNHDAMYWYRQDPGQGLRLIYYSQIVNDFQKGDIAEGYSVSREKKESFPLTVTSAQKNPTAFYLCASSKRDISYNEQFFGPGTRLTVL.